One and the same sample provided the 3 T cell receptor beta chains below, sequenced in a study of blood T cell repertoires in COVID-19. Method: immunoSEQ multiplex PCR; TCRdb's copy keeps in-frame clones and lacks some. The data show 200,000 to 250,000 clones, around 83% seen once. Sequences were obtained from peripheral blood. All receptors come from a human donor in a cohort sampled during active COVID-19.

The chain carries TRBV2 and TRBJ2-7; 7 nucleotides align to TRBD1. CDR3 length: 15 amino acids. Germline values: CDR1 SNHLY, CDR2 FYNNEI. V was pared by 6 bases and J by 5 bases, with 13 bases of the junction left unmatched. For the CDR3, the DNA is TGTGCCAGCAGGGCTCCGGGACAGTTGGTGCACGAGCAGTACTTC. Encoded protein: CASRAPGQLVHEQYF.

Comments on this clone: The junction differs from germline at one of its ends, possibly a read error. The CDR3 coding sequence is TGTGCCTGGAGTGTACTTTTGGACAGGGGGGAATTC. It is translated as CAWSVLLDRGEF. This chain links TRBV30 with TRBJ2-7; 10 nucleotides agree with TRBD1. The germline V gene has CDR1 GTSNPN and CDR2 SVGIG (reference sequence). This CDR3 has 12 residues.

This rearrangement joins TRBV9 to TRBJ1-2; tentatively, D is TRBD1 (5 bases). The V end was cut by 4 bases, the J end by 6 bases, with 19 bases between. The CDR3 runs 15 residues. CDR1 and CDR2 (germline): SGDLS, YYNGEE. This chain's CDR3 is CASSPYPGRVNGYTF. In DNA form, the CDR3 reads TGTGCCAGCAGCCCATATCCAGGGAGGGTGAATGGCTACACCTTC.